This TCR beta chain was profiled in a study of siplizumab effects on memory and regulatory T cells. The data were produced by immunoSEQ multiplex PCR, yet TCRdb's version contains in-frame clones alone and is incomplete. The data show approximately 10,000 clones, with around 45% seen just once and 38% held by the top ten. V was shortened by 6 bases and J by 4 bases, with 15 bases between the two germline ends. Per the germline V gene, CDR1 is KGHSH and CDR2 is LQKENI. There are 14 residues in the CDR3. As to this clone: Its target is unknown.

The authors cocultured the mixed lymphocyte reaction cells at 37 degrees C for about six days. The receptor was derived from a human donor in good health; the cells came from an allogeneic mixed lymphocyte reaction. Some clones in this sample may be carry-over from other donors' samples. The chain is built from TRBV18 and TRBJ1-1; D is unresolved. Sequenced input: CFSE-low (dividing) CD8+ T cells sorted from an allogeneic mixed lymphocyte reaction. CDR3 bases: TGTGCCAGCTCCCACACAGTATACCCCACTGAAGCTTTCTTT. This translates into CASSHTVYPTEAFF.